This entry lists 31 T cell receptor beta chains sequenced from one sample in a study of blood T cell repertoires in COVID-19. The table came from immunoSEQ multiplex PCR; TCRdb's copy has only in-frame clones and leaves some out. The profile covers about 110,000 clones, with around 84% appearing a single time and 2.1% taken by the ten largest. The sequenced material came from peripheral blood. These receptors were obtained from a human donor in a cohort sampled during active COVID-19.

The genes are TRBV2 and TRBJ2-7, with D maybe TRBD1 (6 bases). V lost 8 bases, J lost 5 bases, and 10 bases lay in between. Germline-derived CDR1 and CDR2 are SNHLY and FYNNEI. The CDR3 contains 11 residues. The CDR3 bases are TGTGCCAGCCAGGGGTACCACGAGCAGTACTTC. It codes for CASQGYHEQYF.

This rearrangement joins TRBV28 to TRBJ2-7; 9 bases align to TRBD1. This CDR3 comprises 12 residues. J was trimmed by 4 bases and V by 8 bases; bases with no gene match: 3. Germline CDR1 MDHEN, CDR2 SYDVKM. In nucleotides, the CDR3 is TGTGCCAGCCGGGACAGGGTTTACGAGCAGTACTTC. Its protein is CASRDRVYEQYF. Full variable domain (missing parts from reference TRBV28 and TRBJ2-7): DVKVTQSSRYLVKRTGEKVFLECVQDMDHENMFWYRQDPGLGLRLIYFSYDVKMKEKGDIPEGYSVSREKKERFSLILESASTNQTSMYLCASRDRVYEQYFGPGTRLTVT.

V gene TRBV2 combines with J gene TRBJ2-5; D uncertain. This CDR3 has 13 residues. Germline CDR1 reads SNHLY; CDR2 reads FYNNEI. V lost 4 bases to trimming and J lost 2 bases, with 8 bases between them. The CDR3 is CASSGVGQETQYF. The CDR3 bases are TGTGCCAGCAGTGGTGTCGGGCAAGAGACCCAGTACTTC.

This clone occurred once. This rearrangement joins TRBV6-5 to TRBJ1-3, with 8 bases aligning to TRBD1. J lost 2 bases, V lost 6 bases, and 6 bases had no gene match. This CDR3 has 15 residues. Germline assignment: CDR1 MNHEY and CDR2 SVGAGI. For the CDR3, the DNA is TGTGCCAGCAGATTACAGGGGGGAACTGGAAACACCATATATTTT. Its translation: CASRLQGGTGNTIYF.

This clone was detected once. The V and J genes are TRBV28 and TRBJ2-3; D is unresolved. Germline V gives CDR1 MDHEN, CDR2 SYDVKM. CDR3 length equals 15 residues. V was shortened by 5 bases and J by 5 bases, with 17 bases between the two germline ends. CDR3 protein: CASSRPELDEDTQYF. In DNA form, the CDR3 reads TGTGCCAGCAGTCGCCCTGAGCTAGACGAAGATACGCAGTATTTT.

The chain joins TRBV28 to TRBJ1-2; TRBD1 matches at 7 bases. CDR3 length: 14 amino acids. The J segment lost 7 bases and the V segment lost 2 bases, leaving 7 bases of the junction unmatched. Per germline, CDR1 MDHEN and CDR2 SYDVKM. In nucleotides, the CDR3 is TGTGCCAGCAGTTTACCCCAGGGGGTAGGTGGCTACACCTTC. Translated: CASSLPQGVGGYTF.

This chain uses TRBV18 with TRBJ2-5; 10 bases agree with TRBD2. With V trimmed by 2 bases and J by 5 bases, 5 bases remained unmatched. Germline loops: CDR1 KGHSH, CDR2 LQKENI. The CDR3 length is 15 residues. CDR3 bases: TGTGCCAGCTCACCAGGAGCGGGGGGGCGTGAGACCCAGTACTTC. Protein product: CASSPGAGGRETQYF.

The genes are TRBV12-3 or TRBV12-4 and TRBJ1-5, with D tentatively TRBD1 (5 bases). CDR3 length equals 13 residues. V lost 4 bases, J lost 7 bases, and 11 bases lay in between. The CDR3 sequence is CASSWGVEQPQHF. DNA of the CDR3: TGTGCCAGCAGTTGGGGGGTGGAGCAGCCCCAGCATTTT.

The V gene is TRBV9, the J gene TRBJ2-6, with unresolved D. The CDR3 loop spans 15 amino acids. V lost 4 bases, J lost 1 base, and 9 bases lay in between. Per germline, CDR1 SGDLS and CDR2 YYNGEE. Here the CDR3 reads CASSLQYSGANVLTF. The DNA for the CDR3 is TGTGCCAGCAGCTTACAGTATTCTGGGGCCAACGTCCTGACTTTC.

J is TRBJ2-1 and V is TRBV27; D possibly corresponds to TRBD2 (6 bases). CDR1 and CDR2 (germline): MNHEY, SMNVEV (reference sequence). CDR3 length: 15 residues. The V end was cut by 2 bases, the J end by 1 base, with 9 bases between. DNA of the CDR3: TGTGCCAGCAGTTTACTCGGGGGATCCTACAATGAGCAGTTCTTC. Residues: CASSLLGGSYNEQFF.

The genes are TRBV5-8 and TRBJ2-5, with 8 bases matching TRBD1. This CDR3 spans 15 amino acids. Germline V gene lookup returns CDR1 SGHTS and CDR2 YDEGEE. Germline trimming cut 3 bases from V and 3 bases from J; bases unmatched to any gene: 7. In nucleotides, the CDR3 is TGTGCCAGCAGCTCGCGGGGACAGGTGGAAGAGACCCAGTACTTC. It yields the protein CASSSRGQVEETQYF.

The chain uses TRBV7-9 and TRBJ2-1; D might be TRBD2 (5 bases). V gave up 4 bases and J gave up 8 bases, with 18 bases separating them. The length of the CDR3 is 15 residues. Looked up from germline, CDR1 is SEHNR and CDR2 is FQNEAQ (reference sequence). CDR3 nucleotide sequence: TGTGCCAGCAGCTCCCCGGAGCGAGCGGCGCATGAGCAGTTCTTC. Translation gives CASSSPERAAHEQFF.

The V call is TRBV7-2, the J call TRBJ2-1; TRBD1 might be the D (5 bases). Between the trimmed V and J ends, which lost 0 bases and 12 bases, there was a span of 15 bases. Germline CDR1 and CDR2: SGHTA and FQGNSA. The CDR3 length is 14 residues. CDR3 bases: TGTGCCAGCAGCTTAGCATTGCAGGGTGAGCGGCAGTTCTTC. It encodes CASSLALQGERQFF.

This chain joins TRBV7-2 and TRBJ1-5; unclear D gene. CDR3 size: 13 residues. Germline loops: CDR1 SGHTA, CDR2 FQGNSA. Trimming left V 3 bases short and J 5 bases short, with 8 bases between. The CDR3 nucleotides read TGTGCCAGCAGCTTCTCTTCTCATCAGCCCCAGCATTTT. The encoded protein is CASSFSSHQPQHF.

The genes are TRBV5-1 and TRBJ2-1; TRBD2 matches at 12 bases. Germline trimming cut 3 bases from V and 3 bases from J; bases unmatched to any gene: 4. Germline values: CDR1 SGHRS, CDR2 YFSETQ. The CDR3 spans 16 residues. The CDR3, as DNA: TGCGCCAGCAGCTACCCTAGCGGGAGGGACTACAATGAGCAGTTCTTC. Its protein is CASSYPSGRDYNEQFF.

CDR3 residues: CASRPQNTDTQYF. The CDR3 coding sequence is TGTGCCAGCAGACCTCAGAACACAGATACGCAGTATTTT. The chain combines TRBV3-1 (or the pseudogene TRBV3-2) with TRBJ2-3; unclear D gene. Germline loops: CDR1 LGHDT, CDR2 YNNKEL (reference sequence). The CDR3 loop spans 13 amino acids. V was trimmed by 6 bases and J by 2 bases, leaving 9 bases between them.

This chain joins TRBV10-2 and TRBJ1-1; D gene ambiguous. V lost 7 bases and J 1 base, leaving 4 bases between the germline ends. The CDR3 has 11 residues. In germline, CDR1 is WSHSY, CDR2 SAAADI. CDR3 nucleotides: TGCGCCAGCACACAGAACACTGAAGCTTTCTTT. Protein: CASTQNTEAFF.

J is TRBJ2-2 and V is TRBV28; the D gene is possibly TRBD2 (5 bases). Deletions cut 4 bases from V and 7 bases from J, with 10 bases between. The CDR3 is made up of 13 amino acids. Germline-derived CDR1 and CDR2 are MDHEN and SYDVKM. Here the CDR3 reads CASSSISVGELFF. CDR3 bases: TGTGCCAGCAGTTCCATTAGCGTCGGGGAGCTGTTTTTT.

The J gene is TRBJ1-6, the V gene TRBV10-1; no clear D. The V gene's germline CDR1 is WNHNN and CDR2 SYGVQD (reference sequence). Deletions cut 0 bases from V and 7 bases from J, with 4 bases between. This CDR3 has 13 amino acids. CDR3: CASSESRNSPLHF. Written as DNA, the CDR3 is TGCGCCAGCAGTGAGTCGCGGAATTCACCCCTCCACTTT.

This clone turned up a few times. J is TRBJ2-7 and V is TRBV5-1, with unresolved D. V lost 6 bases and J 0 bases, leaving 7 bases between the germline ends. This CDR3 comprises 12 residues. Germline V gene lookup returns CDR1 SGHRS and CDR2 YFSETQ. The CDR3 sequence: CASMANSYEQYF. The DNA for the CDR3 is TGCGCCAGCATGGCAAACTCCTACGAGCAGTACTTC.

The chain couples TRBV21-1 to TRBJ2-1; TRBD2 is taken as the D call from the table, unchecked against the DNA. TRBV21-1 is assigned pseudogene status. The CDR3 is 18 residues long. The CDR3 loop reads CASSKARLESRFYNEQFF. The CDR3 nucleotides read TGTGCCAGCAGCAAAGCCCGACTAGAGTCGAGGTTCTACAATGAGCAGTTCTTC.

This chain links TRBV28 with TRBJ2-6, with TRBD1 as a possible D gene (5 bases). Trimming took off 1 base at V and 4 bases at J, with 14 bases between the two ends. CDR1 is MDHEN, CDR2 SYDVKM, per germline. The CDR3 has 17 amino acids. The CDR3 loop is CASSLSQGSWGANVLTF. CDR3 nucleotide sequence: TGTGCCAGCAGTTTATCTCAGGGATCCTGGGGGGCCAACGTCCTGACTTTC.

V usage is TRBV4-3 and J usage is TRBJ1-3, with 10 positions matching TRBD1. This CDR3 contains 14 residues. Germline CDR1 is LGHNA and CDR2 is YSLEER. V lost 4 bases, J lost 12 bases, and 9 bases stayed unmatched. The DNA for the CDR3 is TGCGCCAGCAGCCTCGGGACAGGGGAGACCATCATATATTTT. This translates into CASSLGTGETIIYF.

Concerning this clone: A junction end diverges from the germline sequence, so it may reflect a read error. The chain links TRBV7-7 to TRBJ2-5; no clear D. The CDR3 is 15 residues long. Germline CDR1 SSHAT, CDR2 FNYEAQ (reference sequence). The CDR3 DNA reads as TGTGCTAGCAGCTCGACAAAAGGCAGCCAAGAGACCCAGTACTTC. Amino acid sequence: CASSSTKGSQETQYF. Full variable domain (remainder filled in from reference TRBV7-7 and TRBJ2-5): GAGVSQSPRYKVTKRGQDVTLRCDPISSHATLYWYQQALGQGPEFLTYFNYEAQPDKSGLPSDRFSAERPEGSISTLTIQRTEQRDSAMYRCASSSTKGSQETQYFGPGTRLLVL.

The chain recombines TRBV5-1 with TRBJ2-1; the match to TRBD2 covers 10 bases. This CDR3 region has 15 residues. V trimming: 2 bases; J trimming: 8 bases; junction bases outside the gene matches: 7. In germline, CDR1 is SGHRS, CDR2 YFSETQ. The CDR3 coding sequence is TGCGCCAGCAGCTTAACAGCGGGAGGGTTCTATGAGCAGTTCTTC. Its translation: CASSLTAGGFYEQFF.

The chain carries TRBV5-1 and TRBJ1-4; D may be TRBD1 (6 bases). Germline V gene data show CDR1 as SGHRS and CDR2 as YFSETQ. The CDR3 has 16 amino acids. The germline V and J ends were trimmed by 5 bases and 0 bases, with 14 bases remaining between them. In nucleotides, the CDR3 is TGCGCCAGCAGGACAGGTACCCAAGCAACTAATGAAAAACTGTTTTTT. This translates into CASRTGTQATNEKLFF. Complete variable domain (other parts from reference TRBV5-1 and TRBJ1-4): KAGVTQTPRYLIKTRGQQVTLSCSPISGHRSVSWYQQTPGQGLQFLFEYFSETQRNKGNFPGRFSGRQFSNSRSEMNVSTLELGDSALYLCASRTGTQATNEKLFFGSGTQLSVL.

This clone was observed a single time. The rearrangement uses TRBV18 and TRBJ1-1; 7 bases map to TRBD1. CDR1 and CDR2 from the germline V gene are KGHSH and LQKENI. J gave up 1 base and V 0 bases, and 5 bases lay outside the gene matches. This CDR3 contains 16 residues. The CDR3 reads CASSPPHRGENTEAFF. CDR3 DNA: TGTGCCAGCTCACCACCGCACAGGGGCGAGAACACTGAAGCTTTCTTT.

The genes are TRBV9 and TRBJ2-5; TRBD1 matches 9 bases. This CDR3 has 13 residues. With 2 bases clipped from V and 5 bases from J, the junction kept 1 base outside the gene matches. Germline CDR1 is SGDLS and CDR2 is YYNGEE. CDR3: CASSVGQGETQYF. The CDR3 nucleotides read TGTGCCAGCAGCGTCGGACAGGGGGAGACCCAGTACTTC.

This chain uses TRBV4-2 with TRBJ2-1; 11 nucleotides match TRBD2. With V trimmed by 2 bases and J by 8 bases, 2 bases remained unmatched. CDR1 LGHNA and CDR2 YNFKEQ come from the germline V gene. The CDR3 runs 14 residues. This CDR3 is CASSQPGLADEQFF. The CDR3 region has the DNA TGTGCCAGCAGCCAACCGGGACTAGCGGATGAGCAGTTCTTC.

The rearrangement joins TRBV6-2 or TRBV6-3 to TRBJ1-2; TRBD1 aligns across 8 bases. Germline values: CDR1 MNHEY, CDR2 SVGEGT. The CDR3 is 14 amino acids. The V segment lost 6 bases and the J segment 9 bases; nucleotides outside the gene matches: 12. CDR3 in DNA: TGTGCCAGCAGCTATCAGGGGGCAGGGGTGAGCTACACCTTC. Translating gives CASSYQGAGVSYTF.

V gene TRBV18 combines with J gene TRBJ1-1, with D possibly TRBD1 on 5 matching bases. Trimming removed 0 bases from V and 6 bases from J, with 11 bases in between. Looked up from germline, CDR1 is KGHSH and CDR2 is LQKENI. The CDR3 spans 14 residues. For the CDR3, the DNA is TGTGCCAGCTCACCACCGGTGGGGGGTGCTGAAGCTTTCTTT. This codes for CASSPPVGGAEAFF.